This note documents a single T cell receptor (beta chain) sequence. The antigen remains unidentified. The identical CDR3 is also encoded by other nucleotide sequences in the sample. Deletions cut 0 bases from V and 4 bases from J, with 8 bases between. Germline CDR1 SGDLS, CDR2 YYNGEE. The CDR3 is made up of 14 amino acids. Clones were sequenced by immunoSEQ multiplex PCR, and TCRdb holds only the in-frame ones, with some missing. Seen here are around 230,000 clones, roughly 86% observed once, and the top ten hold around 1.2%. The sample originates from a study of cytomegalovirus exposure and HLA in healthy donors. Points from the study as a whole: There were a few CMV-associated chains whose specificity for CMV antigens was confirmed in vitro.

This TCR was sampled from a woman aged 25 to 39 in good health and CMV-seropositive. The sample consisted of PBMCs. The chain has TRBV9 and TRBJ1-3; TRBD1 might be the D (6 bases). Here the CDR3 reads CASSVGTGGNTIYF. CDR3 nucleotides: TGTGCCAGCAGCGTAGGAACAGGGGGAAACACCATATATTTT.